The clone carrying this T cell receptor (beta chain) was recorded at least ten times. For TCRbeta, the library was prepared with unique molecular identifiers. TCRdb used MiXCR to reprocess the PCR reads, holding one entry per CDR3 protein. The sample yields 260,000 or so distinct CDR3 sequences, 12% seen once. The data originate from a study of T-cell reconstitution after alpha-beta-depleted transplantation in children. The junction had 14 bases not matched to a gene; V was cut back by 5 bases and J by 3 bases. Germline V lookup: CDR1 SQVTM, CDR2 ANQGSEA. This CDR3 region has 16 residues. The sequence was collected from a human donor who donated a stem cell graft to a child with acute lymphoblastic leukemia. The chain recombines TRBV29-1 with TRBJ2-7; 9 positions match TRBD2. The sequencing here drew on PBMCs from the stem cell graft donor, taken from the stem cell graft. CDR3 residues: CSVKGLSGRGIYEQYF. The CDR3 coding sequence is TGCAGCGTTAAGGGGCTTAGCGGGAGAGGCATCTACGAGCAGTACTTC.